This section outlines one TCR beta chain sequence together with its context. The antigen remains undetermined. Using a J-beta primer mix together with a sample-barcoded 5' primer, a second PCR was run for roughly 7 to 12 cycles. TCRdb analysed the 5' RACE reads with MiXCR anew, one entry per CDR3 protein. The sample contains about 940,000 distinct CDR3 sequences, approximately 49% of which appear only once. The record originates from a study of blood T cells in healthy people across ages. Study-level findings and limits: Long-lived donors had more naive CD4+ cells and higher diversity than aged donors.

The receptor's source is a man aged 25-40 years in good health. Sequenced sample: blood.

The CDR3 region is CASSFGQAATNEKLFF. CDR3 DNA sequence: TGTGCCAGCAGCTTCGGACAGGCTGCAACTAATGAAAAACTGTTTTTT. J is TRBJ1-4 and V is TRBV7-9; 7 nucleotides match TRBD1. CDR1 and CDR2 (germline): SEHNR, FQNEAQ (reference sequence). The J segment lost 0 bases and the V segment lost 3 bases, leaving 4 bases of the junction unmatched. The CDR3 runs 16 residues.